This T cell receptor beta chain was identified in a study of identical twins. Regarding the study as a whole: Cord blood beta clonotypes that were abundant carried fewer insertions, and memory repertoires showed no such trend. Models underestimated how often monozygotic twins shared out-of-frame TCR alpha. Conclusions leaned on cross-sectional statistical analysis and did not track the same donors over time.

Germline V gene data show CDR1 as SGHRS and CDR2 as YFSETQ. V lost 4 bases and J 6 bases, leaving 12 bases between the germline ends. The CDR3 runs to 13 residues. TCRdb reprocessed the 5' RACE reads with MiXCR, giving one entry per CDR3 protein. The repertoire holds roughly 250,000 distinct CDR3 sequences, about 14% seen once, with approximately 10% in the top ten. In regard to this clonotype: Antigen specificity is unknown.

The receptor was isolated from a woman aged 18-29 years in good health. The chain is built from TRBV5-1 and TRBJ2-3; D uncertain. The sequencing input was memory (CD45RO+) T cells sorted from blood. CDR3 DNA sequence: TGCGCCAGCAGCCCTCCTGTTGTGGATACGCAGTATTTT. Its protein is CASSPPVVDTQYF.